This TCR beta chain was obtained from a study of blood T cell repertoires in COVID-19. As for the study in general: Both acute and convalescent COVID-19 samples were obtained from the United States, Italy and Spain.

Clones were sequenced by immunoSEQ multiplex PCR, and TCRdb holds only the in-frame ones, with some missing. The sample consists of 100,000 or so clones, around nine tenths of them appearing once. From germline, CDR1 is GTSNPN and CDR2 SVGIG (reference sequence). V was pared by 2 bases and J by 4 bases, with 14 bases between. CDR3 length: 14 amino acids. Source material: peripheral blood. J is TRBJ1-2 and V is TRBV30; a possible D gene is TRBD1 (6 bases). This TCR derives from a man between 50 and 59 years old with active or convalescent COVID-19. This CDR3 reads CAWSRTGHAYGYTF. The CDR3 coding sequence is TGTGCCTGGAGTCGAACGGGACATGCCTATGGCTACACCTTC.